The next 9 T cell receptor beta chains were all read from a single sample in a study of T-cell reconstitution after alpha-beta-depleted transplantation in children. Preparing the TCRbeta library involved the use of unique molecular identifiers. TCRdb passed the PCR reads through MiXCR, listing each CDR3 protein once. Of almost 600,000 distinct CDR3 sequences listed, 25% to 30% are singletons. The sample was PBMCs, taken before TCRalphabeta/CD19-depleted stem cell transplant. These receptors came from a boy younger than two with Wiskott-Aldrich syndrome, due to receive a stem cell transplant.

This clonotype was seen a few times. This chain links TRBV15 with TRBJ1-2; 10 bases are a match to TRBD1. The V segment lost 2 bases and the J segment 7 bases; nucleotides outside the gene matches: 10. The CDR3 is 16 amino acids. Germline loops: CDR1 LNHNV, CDR2 YYDKDF (reference sequence). CDR3 sequence (DNA): TGTGCCACCAGCAGATCTGGTGGACAGGGGGGCGCTGGCTACACCTTC. Its translation is CATSRSGGQGGAGYTF.

This clonotype was detected only once. The chain carries TRBV28 and TRBJ1-6; tentative D call: TRBD1 (6 bases). CDR3 length: 17 residues. Trimming removed 3 bases from V and 0 bases from J, with 12 bases in between. Germline lookup yields CDR1 MDHEN and CDR2 SYDVKM. This CDR3 reads CASSFPGQSSYNSPLHF. The CDR3 DNA is TGTGCCAGCAGTTTTCCGGGACAAAGCTCCTATAATTCACCCCTCCACTTT.

V usage is TRBV30 and J usage is TRBJ1-2; TRBD1 is a possible D gene (6 bases). The CDR3 is made up of 15 amino acids. The V gene lost 0 bases and the J gene lost 4 bases, with 15 bases spanning the gap. The V gene's germline CDR1 is GTSNPN and CDR2 SVGIG (reference sequence). The CDR3 protein is CAWSVGGAEAYGYTF. The DNA of the CDR3 is TGTGCCTGGAGTGTCGGGGGCGCGGAAGCCTATGGCTACACCTTC.

This clonotype appeared a few times. This chain connects TRBV10-3 to TRBJ2-3, with D possibly being TRBD2 (6 bases). Germline V gene lookup returns CDR1 ENHRY and CDR2 SYGVKD. CDR3 length equals 13 residues. V was cut by 5 bases and J by 9 bases, with 15 bases left in between. CDR3 loop: CAISPRLEGTQYF. The CDR3 coding sequence is TGTGCCATCAGTCCCCGACTAGAAGGCACGCAGTATTTT.

The sample holds a few counts of this clonotype. The rearrangement uses TRBV5-1 and TRBJ1-2; 7 nucleotides match TRBD1. V was pared by 0 bases and J by 12 bases, with 8 bases of the junction left unmatched. The CDR3 totals 13 residues. CDR1 SGHRS and CDR2 YFSETQ come from the germline V gene. For the CDR3, the DNA is TGCGCCAGCAGCTTGGGACAGGGACAAACGGACACCTTC. Translation gives CASSLGQGQTDTF.

J is TRBJ2-1 and V is TRBV5-1; the match to TRBD2 covers 8 bases. This CDR3 is built from 15 residues. The J segment lost 5 bases and the V segment lost 1 base, leaving 5 bases of the junction unmatched. Germline V CDR1 and CDR2: SGHRS, YFSETQ. CDR3 nucleotides: TGCGCCAGCAGCTTGCCGGGACTAGAAAACAATGAGCAGTTCTTC. Translation: CASSLPGLENNEQFF.

This clonotype was observed a handful of times. V usage is TRBV12-3 or TRBV12-4 and J usage is TRBJ2-1; D might be TRBD2 (6 bases). Trimming took off 7 bases at V and 3 bases at J, with 13 bases between the two ends. The CDR3 is 14 amino acids. The CDR3 bases are TGTGCCAGCACACCCCTAGCGTTCTACAATGAGCAGTTCTTC. Its protein is CASTPLAFYNEQFF.

This clonotype was seen more than once but under ten times. The gene calls are TRBV14 and TRBJ2-3; TRBD2 might be the D (6 bases). The germline V and J ends were trimmed by 4 bases and 8 bases, with 13 bases remaining between them. Germline CDR1 reads SGHDN; CDR2 reads FVKESK. This CDR3 is 13 amino acids long. The CDR3 sequence: CASSRGLRITQYF. CDR3 nucleotides: TGTGCCAGCAGCCGGGGACTCCGTATTACGCAGTATTTT.

With respect to this clonotype: The CDR3 end shows no conserved phenylalanine or tryptophan, and so a read error is likely. The chain links TRBV5-1 to TRBJ2-7, with TRBD2 identical over 7 bases. The CDR3 sequence is 14 residues long. From germline, CDR1 is SGHRS and CDR2 YFSETQ. V lost 2 bases and J lost 0; bases outside the gene matches: 2. The CDR3 reads CASSFSGPSYEQYL. For the CDR3, the DNA is TGCGCCAGCAGCTTTAGCGGGCCCTCCTACGAGCAGTACTTG.